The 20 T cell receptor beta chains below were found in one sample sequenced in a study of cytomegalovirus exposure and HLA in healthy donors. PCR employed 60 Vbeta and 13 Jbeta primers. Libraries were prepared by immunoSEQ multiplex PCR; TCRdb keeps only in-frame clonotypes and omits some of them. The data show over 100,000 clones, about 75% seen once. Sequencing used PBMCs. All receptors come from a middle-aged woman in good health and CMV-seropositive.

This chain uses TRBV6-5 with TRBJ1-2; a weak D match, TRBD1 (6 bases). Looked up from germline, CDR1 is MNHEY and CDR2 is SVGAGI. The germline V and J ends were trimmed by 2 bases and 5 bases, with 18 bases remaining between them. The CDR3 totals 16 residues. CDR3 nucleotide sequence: TGTGCCAGCAGTTACGGAGTACAGGGCCATCGGTATGGCTACACCTTC. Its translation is CASSYGVQGHRYGYTF.

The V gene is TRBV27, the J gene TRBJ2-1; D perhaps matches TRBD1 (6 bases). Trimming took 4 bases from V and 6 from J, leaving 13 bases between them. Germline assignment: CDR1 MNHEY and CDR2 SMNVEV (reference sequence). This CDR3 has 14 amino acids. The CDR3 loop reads CASSYRGFGNEQFF. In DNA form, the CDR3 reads TGTGCCAGCAGTTATAGGGGGTTCGGCAATGAGCAGTTCTTC.

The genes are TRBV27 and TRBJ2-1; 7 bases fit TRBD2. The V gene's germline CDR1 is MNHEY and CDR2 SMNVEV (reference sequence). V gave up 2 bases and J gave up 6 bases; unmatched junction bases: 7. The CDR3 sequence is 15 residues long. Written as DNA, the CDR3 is TGTGCCAGCAGTTTAAGCGGGGTAGGCGGCAATGAGCAGTTCTTC. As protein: CASSLSGVGGNEQFF.

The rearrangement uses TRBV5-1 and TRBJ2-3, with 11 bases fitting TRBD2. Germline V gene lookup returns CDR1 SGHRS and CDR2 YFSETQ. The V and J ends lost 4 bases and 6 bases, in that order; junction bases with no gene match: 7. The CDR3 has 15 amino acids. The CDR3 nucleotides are TGCGCCAGCAGCGTTGCCGGGACTAGCGGTGATACGCAGTATTTT. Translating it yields CASSVAGTSGDTQYF.

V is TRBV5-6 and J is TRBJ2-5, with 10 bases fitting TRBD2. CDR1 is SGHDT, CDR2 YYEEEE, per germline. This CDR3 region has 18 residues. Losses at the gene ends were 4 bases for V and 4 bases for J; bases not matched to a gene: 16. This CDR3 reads CASSVGPAGGWKGETQYF. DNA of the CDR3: TGTGCCAGCAGCGTGGGACCAGCGGGGGGGTGGAAAGGAGAGACCCAGTACTTC.

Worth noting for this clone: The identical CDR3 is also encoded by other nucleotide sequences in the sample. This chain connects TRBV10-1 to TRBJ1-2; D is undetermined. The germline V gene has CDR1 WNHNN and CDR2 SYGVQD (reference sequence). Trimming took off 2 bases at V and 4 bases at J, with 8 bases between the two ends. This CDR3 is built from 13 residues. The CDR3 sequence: CASSETGPYGYTF. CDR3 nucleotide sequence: TGCGCCAGCAGTGAGACGGGTCCCTATGGCTACACCTTC.

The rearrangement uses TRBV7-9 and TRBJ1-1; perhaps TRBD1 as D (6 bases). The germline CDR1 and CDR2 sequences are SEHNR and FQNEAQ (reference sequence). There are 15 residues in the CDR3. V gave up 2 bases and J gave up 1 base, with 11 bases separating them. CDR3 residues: CASSLPGHPNTEAFF. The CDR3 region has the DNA TGTGCCAGCAGCTTACCGGGACATCCGAACACTGAAGCTTTCTTT.

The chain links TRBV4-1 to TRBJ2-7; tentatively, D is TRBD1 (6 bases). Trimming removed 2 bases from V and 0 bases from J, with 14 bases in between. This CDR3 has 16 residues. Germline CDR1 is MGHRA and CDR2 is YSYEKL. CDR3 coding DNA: TGCGCCAGCAGCCAACCCGGACAGAAAAGCTCCTACGAGCAGTACTTC. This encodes CASSQPGQKSSYEQYF.

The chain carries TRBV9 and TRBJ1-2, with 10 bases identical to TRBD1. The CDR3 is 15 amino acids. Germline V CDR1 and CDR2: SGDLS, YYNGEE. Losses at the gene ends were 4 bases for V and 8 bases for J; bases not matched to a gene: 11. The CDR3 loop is CASSTGQGVNRGYTF. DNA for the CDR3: TGTGCCAGCAGCACTGGACAGGGGGTTAATCGGGGCTACACCTTC.

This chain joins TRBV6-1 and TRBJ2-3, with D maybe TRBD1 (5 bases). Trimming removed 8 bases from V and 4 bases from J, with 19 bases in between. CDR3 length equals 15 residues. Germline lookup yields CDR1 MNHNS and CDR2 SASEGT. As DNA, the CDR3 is TGTGCCAGCTTAGGGGTAGGCAGGGTTGCAGATACGCAGTATTTT. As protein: CASLGVGRVADTQYF.

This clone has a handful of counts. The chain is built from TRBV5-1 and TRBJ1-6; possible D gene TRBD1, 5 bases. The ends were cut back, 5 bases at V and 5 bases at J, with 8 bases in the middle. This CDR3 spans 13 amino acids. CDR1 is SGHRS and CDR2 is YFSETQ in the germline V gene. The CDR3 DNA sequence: TGCGCCAGCAGGACAGAGAATAATTCACCCCTCCACTTT. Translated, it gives CASRTENNSPLHF.

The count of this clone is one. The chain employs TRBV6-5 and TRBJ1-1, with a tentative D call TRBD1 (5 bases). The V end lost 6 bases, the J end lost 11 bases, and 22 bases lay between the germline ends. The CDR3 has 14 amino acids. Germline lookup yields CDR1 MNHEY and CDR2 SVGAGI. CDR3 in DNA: TGTGCCAGCAGGACCTCCGGACGGACACTCAACGCTTTCTTT. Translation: CASRTSGRTLNAFF.

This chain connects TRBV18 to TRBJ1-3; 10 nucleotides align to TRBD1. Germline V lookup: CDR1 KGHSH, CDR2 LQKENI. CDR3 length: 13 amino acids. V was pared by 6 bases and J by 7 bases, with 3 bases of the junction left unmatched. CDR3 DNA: TGTGCCAGCTCCCTGGGACAGGGGAACACCATATATTTT. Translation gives CASSLGQGNTIYF. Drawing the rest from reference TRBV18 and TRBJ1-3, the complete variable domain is NAGVMQNPRHLVRRRGQEARLRCSPMKGHSHVYWYRQLPEEGLKFMVYLQKENIIDESGMPKERFSAEFPKEGPSILRIQQVVRGDSAAYFCASSLGQGNTIYFGEGSWLTVV.

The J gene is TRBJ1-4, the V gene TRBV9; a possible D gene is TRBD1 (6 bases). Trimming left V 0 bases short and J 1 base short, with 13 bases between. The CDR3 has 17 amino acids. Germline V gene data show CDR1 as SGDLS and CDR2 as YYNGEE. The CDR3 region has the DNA TGTGCCAGCAGCGTAGAAGGCCCGGGACAAACTAATGAAAAACTGTTTTTT. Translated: CASSVEGPGQTNEKLFF.

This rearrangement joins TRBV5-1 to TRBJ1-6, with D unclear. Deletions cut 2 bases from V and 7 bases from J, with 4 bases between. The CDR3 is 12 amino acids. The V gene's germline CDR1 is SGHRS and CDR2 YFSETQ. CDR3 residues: CASSFLNSPLHF. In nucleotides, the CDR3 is TGCGCCAGCAGCTTCCTAAATTCACCCCTCCACTTT. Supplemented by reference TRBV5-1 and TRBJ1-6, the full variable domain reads KAGVTQTPRYLIKTRGQQVTLSCSPISGHRSVSWYQQTPGQGLQFLFEYFSETQRNKGNFPGRFSGRQFSNSRSEMNVSTLELGDSALYLCASSFLNSPLHFGNGTRLTVT.

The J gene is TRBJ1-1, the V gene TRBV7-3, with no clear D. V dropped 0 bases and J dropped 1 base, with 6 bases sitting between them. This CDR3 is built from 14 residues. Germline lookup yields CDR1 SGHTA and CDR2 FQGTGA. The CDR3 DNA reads TGTGCCAGCAGCTTAACCGGCGGGAACACTGAAGCTTTCTTT. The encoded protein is CASSLTGGNTEAFF.

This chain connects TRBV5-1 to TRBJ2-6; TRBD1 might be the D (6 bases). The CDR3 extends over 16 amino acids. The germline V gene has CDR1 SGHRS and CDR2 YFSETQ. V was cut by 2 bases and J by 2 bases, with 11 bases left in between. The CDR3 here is CASSLQGTAGANVLTF. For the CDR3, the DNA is TGCGCCAGCAGCTTACAGGGAACTGCTGGGGCCAACGTCCTGACTTTC.

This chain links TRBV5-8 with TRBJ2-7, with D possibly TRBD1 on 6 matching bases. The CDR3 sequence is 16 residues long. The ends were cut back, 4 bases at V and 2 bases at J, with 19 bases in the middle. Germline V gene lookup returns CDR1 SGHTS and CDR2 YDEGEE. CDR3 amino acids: CASSPAGRGYTYEQYF. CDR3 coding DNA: TGTGCCAGCAGCCCCGCGGGCAGGGGATACACCTACGAGCAGTACTTC. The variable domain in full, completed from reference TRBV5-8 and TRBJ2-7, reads EAGVTQSPTHLIKTRGQQATLRCSPISGHTSVYWYQQALGLGLQFLLWYDEGEERNRGNFPPRFSGRQFPNYSSELNVNALELEDSALYLCASSPAGRGYTYEQYFGPGTRLTVT.

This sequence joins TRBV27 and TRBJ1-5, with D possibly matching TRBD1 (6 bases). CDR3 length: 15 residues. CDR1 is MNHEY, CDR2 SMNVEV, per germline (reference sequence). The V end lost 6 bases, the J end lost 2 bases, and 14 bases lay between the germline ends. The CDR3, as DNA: TGTGCCAGCAGGATGCAGGGGAATGGCAATCAGCCCCAGCATTTT. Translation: CASRMQGNGNQPQHF.

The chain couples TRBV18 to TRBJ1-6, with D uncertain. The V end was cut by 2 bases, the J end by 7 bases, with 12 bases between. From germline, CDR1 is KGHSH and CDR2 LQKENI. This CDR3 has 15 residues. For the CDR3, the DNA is TGTGCCAGCTCACCAAGCGTCGGCCCCAATTCACCCCTCCACTTT. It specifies CASSPSVGPNSPLHF.